Included here is one T cell receptor (beta chain) sequence, with context. What it binds is not known. A second PCR, run for roughly 7 to 11 cycles, used a sample-barcoded 5' primer plus a J-beta primer mix. TCRdb re-derived calls from the 5' RACE reads in MiXCR, one entry per CDR3 protein. The data contain about 830,000 distinct CDR3 sequences, around 62% of them singletons. This sample is part of a study of blood T cells in healthy people across ages. General study findings and limits: A strong correlation between TCR beta diversity and naive T cell percentage was seen.

CDR3 length: 13 residues. V gave up 5 bases and J gave up 4 bases, with 8 bases separating them. The germline CDR1 and CDR2 sequences are PRHDT and FYEKMQ (reference sequence). This TCR was sampled from a man under 40 in good health. The sequenced sample was blood. This chain uses TRBV13 with TRBJ2-2, with D perhaps matching TRBD1 (5 bases). DNA of the CDR3: TGTGCCAGCAGCGAAGACAGCACCGGGGAGCTGTTTTTT. Translation gives CASSEDSTGELFF.